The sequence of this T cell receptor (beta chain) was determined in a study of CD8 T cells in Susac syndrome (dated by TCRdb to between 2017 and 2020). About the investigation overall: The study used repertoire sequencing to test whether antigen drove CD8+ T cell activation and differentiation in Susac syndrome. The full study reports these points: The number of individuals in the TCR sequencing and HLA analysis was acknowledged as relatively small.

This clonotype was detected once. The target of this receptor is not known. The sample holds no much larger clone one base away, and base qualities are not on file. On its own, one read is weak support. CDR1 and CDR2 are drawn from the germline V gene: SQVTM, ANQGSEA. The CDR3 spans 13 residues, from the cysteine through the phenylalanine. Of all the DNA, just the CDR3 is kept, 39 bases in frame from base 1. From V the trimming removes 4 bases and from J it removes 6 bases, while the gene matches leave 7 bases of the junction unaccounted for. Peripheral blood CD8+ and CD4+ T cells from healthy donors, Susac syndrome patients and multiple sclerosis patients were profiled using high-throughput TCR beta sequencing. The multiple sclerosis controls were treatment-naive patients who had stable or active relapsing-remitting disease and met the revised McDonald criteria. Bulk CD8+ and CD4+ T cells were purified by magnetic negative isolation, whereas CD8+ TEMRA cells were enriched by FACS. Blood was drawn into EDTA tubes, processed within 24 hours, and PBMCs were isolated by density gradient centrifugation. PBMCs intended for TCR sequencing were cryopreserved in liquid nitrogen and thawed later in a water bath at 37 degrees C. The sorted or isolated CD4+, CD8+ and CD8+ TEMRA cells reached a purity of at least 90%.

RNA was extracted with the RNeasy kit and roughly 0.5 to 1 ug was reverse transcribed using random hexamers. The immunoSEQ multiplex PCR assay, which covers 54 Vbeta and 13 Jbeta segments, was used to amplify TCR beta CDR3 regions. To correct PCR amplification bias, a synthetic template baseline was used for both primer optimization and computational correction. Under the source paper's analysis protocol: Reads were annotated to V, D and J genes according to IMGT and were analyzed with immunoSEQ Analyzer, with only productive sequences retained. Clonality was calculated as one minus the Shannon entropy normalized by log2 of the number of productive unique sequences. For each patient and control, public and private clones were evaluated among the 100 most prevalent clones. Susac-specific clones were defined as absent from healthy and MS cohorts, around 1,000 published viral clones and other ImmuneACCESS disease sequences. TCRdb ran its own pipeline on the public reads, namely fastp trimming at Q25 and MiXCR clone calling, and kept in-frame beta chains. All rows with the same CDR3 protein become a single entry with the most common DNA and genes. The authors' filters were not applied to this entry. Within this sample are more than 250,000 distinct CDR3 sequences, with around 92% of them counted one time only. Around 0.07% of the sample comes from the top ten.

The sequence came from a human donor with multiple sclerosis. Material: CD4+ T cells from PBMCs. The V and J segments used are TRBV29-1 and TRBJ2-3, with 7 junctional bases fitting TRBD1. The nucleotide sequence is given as TGCAGCGTTGGAGTAGGGGGCGAGGATACGCAGTATTTT. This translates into CSVGVGGEDTQYF.